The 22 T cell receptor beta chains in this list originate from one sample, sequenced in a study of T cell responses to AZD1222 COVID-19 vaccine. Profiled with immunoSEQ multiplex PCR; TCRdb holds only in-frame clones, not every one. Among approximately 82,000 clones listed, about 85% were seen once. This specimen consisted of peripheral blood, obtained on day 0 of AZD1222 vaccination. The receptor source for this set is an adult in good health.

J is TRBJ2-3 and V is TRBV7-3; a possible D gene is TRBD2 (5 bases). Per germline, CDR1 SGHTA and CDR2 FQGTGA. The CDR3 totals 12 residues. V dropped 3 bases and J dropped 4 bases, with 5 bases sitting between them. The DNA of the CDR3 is TGTGCCAGCAGCTTCGGGGCAGATACGCAGTATTTT. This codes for CASSFGADTQYF. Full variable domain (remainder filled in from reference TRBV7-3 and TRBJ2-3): GAGVSQTPSNKVTEKGKYVELRCDPISGHTALYWYRQSLGQGPEFLIYFQGTGAADDSGLPNDRFFAVRPEGSVSTLKIQRTERGDSAVYLCASSFGADTQYFGPGTRLTVL.

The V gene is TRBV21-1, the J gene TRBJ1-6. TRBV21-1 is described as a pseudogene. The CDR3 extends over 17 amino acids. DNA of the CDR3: TGTGCCAGCAGTGCTAACACGATCGTCCCCTATAATTCACCCCTCCACTTT. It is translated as CASSANTIVPYNSPLHF.

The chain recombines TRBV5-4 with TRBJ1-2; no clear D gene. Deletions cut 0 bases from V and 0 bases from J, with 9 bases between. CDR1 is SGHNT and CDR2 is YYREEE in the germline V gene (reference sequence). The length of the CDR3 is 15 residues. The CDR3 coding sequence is TGTGCCAGCAGCTTGGGACTGACTCCTAACTATGGCTACACCTTC. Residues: CASSLGLTPNYGYTF.

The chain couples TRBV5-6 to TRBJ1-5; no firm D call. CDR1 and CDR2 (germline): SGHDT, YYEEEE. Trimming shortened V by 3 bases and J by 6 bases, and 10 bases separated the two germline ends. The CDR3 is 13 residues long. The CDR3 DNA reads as TGTGCCAGCAGCTCCCGGGGAGGTCAGCCCCAGCATTTT. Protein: CASSSRGGQPQHF.

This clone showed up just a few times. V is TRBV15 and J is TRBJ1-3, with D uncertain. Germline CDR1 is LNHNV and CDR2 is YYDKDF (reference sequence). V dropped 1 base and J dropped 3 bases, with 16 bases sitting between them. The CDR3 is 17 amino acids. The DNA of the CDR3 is TGTGCCACCAGCAGAGCTGCTTTTTCGGGGAGTGGAAACACCATATATTTT. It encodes CATSRAAFSGSGNTIYF.

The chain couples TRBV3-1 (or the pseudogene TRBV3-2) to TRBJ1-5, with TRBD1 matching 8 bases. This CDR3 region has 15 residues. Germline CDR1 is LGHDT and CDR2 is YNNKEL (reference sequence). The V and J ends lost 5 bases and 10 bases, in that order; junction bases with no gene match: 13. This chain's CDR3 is CASSALSPGQGPQHF. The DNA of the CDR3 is TGTGCCAGCAGCGCACTCAGTCCTGGACAGGGCCCCCAGCATTTT.

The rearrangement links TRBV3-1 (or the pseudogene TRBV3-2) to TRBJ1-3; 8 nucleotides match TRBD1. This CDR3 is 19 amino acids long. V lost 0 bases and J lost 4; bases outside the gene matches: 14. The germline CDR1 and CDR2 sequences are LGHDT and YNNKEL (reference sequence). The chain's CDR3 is CASSQDLGTGIGGGNTIYF. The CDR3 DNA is TGTGCCAGCAGCCAAGATCTCGGGACAGGCATCGGGGGGGGAAACACCATATATTTT.

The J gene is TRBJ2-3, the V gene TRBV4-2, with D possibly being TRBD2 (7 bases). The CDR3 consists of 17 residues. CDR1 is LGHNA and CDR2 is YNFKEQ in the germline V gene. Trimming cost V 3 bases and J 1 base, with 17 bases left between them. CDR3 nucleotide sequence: TGTGCCAGCAGCCACGGAAGGGGGGGCCGAGGCACAGATACGCAGTATTTT. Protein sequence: CASSHGRGGRGTDTQYF.

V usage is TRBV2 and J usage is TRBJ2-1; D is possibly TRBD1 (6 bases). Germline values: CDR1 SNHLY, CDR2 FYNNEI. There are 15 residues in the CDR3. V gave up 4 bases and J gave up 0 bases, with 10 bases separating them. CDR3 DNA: TGTGCCAGCAGTGGAGACAGGAGCTCCTACAATGAGCAGTTCTTC. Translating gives CASSGDRSSYNEQFF. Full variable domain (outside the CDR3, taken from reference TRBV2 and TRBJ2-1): EPEVTQTPSHQVTQMGQEVILRCVPISNHLYFYWYRQILGQKVEFLVSFYNNEISEKSEIFDDQFSVERPDGSNFTLKIRSTKLEDSAMYFCASSGDRSSYNEQFFGPGTRLTVL.

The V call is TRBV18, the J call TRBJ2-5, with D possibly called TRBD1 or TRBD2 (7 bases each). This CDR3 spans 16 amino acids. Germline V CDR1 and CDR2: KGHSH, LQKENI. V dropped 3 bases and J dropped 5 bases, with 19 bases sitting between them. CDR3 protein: CASSPSGGARGETQYF. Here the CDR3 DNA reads TGTGCCAGCTCACCCTCAGGGGGGGCGCGAGGGGAGACCCAGTACTTC.

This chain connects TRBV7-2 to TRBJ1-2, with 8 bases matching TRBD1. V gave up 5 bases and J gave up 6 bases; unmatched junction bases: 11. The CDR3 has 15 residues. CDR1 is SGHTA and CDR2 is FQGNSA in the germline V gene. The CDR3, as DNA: TGTGCCAGCAGCCTAGGACAGGGTTCCCCCGATGGCTACACCTTC. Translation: CASSLGQGSPDGYTF.

CDR3 protein: CASSIGTSVTQETQYF. The CDR3 bases are TGTGCCAGTAGTATTGGAACTAGCGTAACACAAGAGACCCAGTACTTC. The J gene is TRBJ2-5, the V gene TRBV19; 7 bases match TRBD2. Germline V gene sequence: CDR1 LNHDA, CDR2 SQIVND (reference sequence). The ends lost 3 bases at V and 2 bases at J; junction bases unmatched: 9. This CDR3 is 16 amino acids long.

CDR3 DNA: TGTGCCAGTAGTACCTGGGGACTAGCGACCCAGTACTTC. This gives the protein CASSTWGLATQYF. The chain recombines TRBV19 with TRBJ2-5; TRBD2 matches 9 bases. The ends lost 4 bases at V and 7 bases at J; junction bases unmatched: 4. The CDR3 spans 13 residues. Germline CDR1 LNHDA, CDR2 SQIVND (reference sequence).

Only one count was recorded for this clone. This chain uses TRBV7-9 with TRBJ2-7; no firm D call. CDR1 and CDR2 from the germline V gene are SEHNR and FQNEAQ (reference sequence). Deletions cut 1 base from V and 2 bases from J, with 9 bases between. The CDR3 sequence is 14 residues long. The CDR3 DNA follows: TGTGCCAGCAGCTTAGAACACTGGCCCTACGAGCAGTACTTC. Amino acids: CASSLEHWPYEQYF.

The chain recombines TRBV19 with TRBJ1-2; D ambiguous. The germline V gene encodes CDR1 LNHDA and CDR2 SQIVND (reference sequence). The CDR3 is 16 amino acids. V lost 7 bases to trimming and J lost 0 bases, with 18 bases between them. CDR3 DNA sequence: TGTGCCAGTACCCGATACCCAACAGCTTCTAACTATGGCTACACCTTC. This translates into CASTRYPTASNYGYTF.

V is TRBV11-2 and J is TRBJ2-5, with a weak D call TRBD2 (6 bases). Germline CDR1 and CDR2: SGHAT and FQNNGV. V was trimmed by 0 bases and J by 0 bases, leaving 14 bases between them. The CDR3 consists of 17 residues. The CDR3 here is CASSLDMEGWYQETQYF. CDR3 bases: TGTGCCAGCAGCTTAGATATGGAGGGTTGGTACCAAGAGACCCAGTACTTC.

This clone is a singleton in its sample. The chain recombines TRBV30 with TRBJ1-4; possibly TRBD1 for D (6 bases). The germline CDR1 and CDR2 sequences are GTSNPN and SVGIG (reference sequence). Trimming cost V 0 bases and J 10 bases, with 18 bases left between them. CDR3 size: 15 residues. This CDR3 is CAWSVRDRLSGKLFF. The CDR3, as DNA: TGTGCCTGGAGTGTACGAGACAGGTTATCGGGAAAACTGTTTTTT.

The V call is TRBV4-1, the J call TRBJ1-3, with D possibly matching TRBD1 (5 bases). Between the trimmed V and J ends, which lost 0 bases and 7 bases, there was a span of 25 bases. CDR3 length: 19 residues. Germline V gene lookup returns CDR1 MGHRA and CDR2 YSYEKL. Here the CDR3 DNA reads TGCGCCAGCAGCCAAGACCTCAGGAGGGGCTCCTTTCTTTCTAACACCATATATTTT. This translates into CASSQDLRRGSFLSNTIYF.

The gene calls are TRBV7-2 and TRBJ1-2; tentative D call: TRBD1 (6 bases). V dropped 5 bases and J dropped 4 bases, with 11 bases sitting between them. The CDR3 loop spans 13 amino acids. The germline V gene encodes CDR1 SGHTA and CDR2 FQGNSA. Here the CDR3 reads CASSGGRIYGYTF. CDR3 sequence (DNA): TGTGCCAGCAGCGGGGGGCGCATCTATGGCTACACCTTC.

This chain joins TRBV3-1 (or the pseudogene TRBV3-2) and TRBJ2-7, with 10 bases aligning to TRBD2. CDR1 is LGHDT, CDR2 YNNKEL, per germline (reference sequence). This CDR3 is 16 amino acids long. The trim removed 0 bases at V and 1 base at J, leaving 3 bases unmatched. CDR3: CASSQDLAGGSYEQYF. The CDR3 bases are TGTGCCAGCAGCCAAGATTTAGCGGGGGGTTCCTACGAGCAGTACTTC.

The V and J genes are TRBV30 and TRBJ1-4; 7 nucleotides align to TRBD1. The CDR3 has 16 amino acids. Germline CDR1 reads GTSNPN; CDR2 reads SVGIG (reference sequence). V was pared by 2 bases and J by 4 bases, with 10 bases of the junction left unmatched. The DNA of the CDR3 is TGTGCCTGGAGTCAATCAAGGACAGGTTATAATGAAAAACTGTTTTTT. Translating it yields CAWSQSRTGYNEKLFF.

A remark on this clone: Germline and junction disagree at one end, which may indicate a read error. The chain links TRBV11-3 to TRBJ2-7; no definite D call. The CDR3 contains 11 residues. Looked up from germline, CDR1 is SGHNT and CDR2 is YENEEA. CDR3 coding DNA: TGTGCCAGCAGCGACTCCCACGAGCAGTACTTC. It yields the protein CASSDSHEQYF.